Sequencing of this TCR beta chain was carried out in a study of identical twins. This clonotype was seen at least ten times. Each CDR3 protein gets one entry after TCRdb re-called the 5' RACE reads with MiXCR. The data show about 570,000 distinct CDR3 sequences, with more than 9% seen just once and approximately 3% held by the top ten. Germline V gives CDR1 LGHDT, CDR2 YNNKEL (reference sequence). CDR3 size: 14 residues. Deletions cut 5 bases from V and 4 bases from J, with 14 bases between. This sample was shared with a second study, whose subject was yellow fever vaccine responses in identical twins. In that study: Each twin's T cell response to the vaccine was reported to look partly convergent and partly personalized.

The sample taken for sequencing was PBMCs. The J gene is TRBJ1-2, the V gene TRBV3-1; no reliable D call. The clonotype originates from a woman younger than 35 in good health. Here the CDR3 DNA reads TGTGCCAGCAGCGCACAGCGAGCCAGCTATGGCTACACCTTC. Amino acid sequence: CASSAQRASYGYTF.